This T cell receptor (beta chain) originates from a study of shared clonotypes between healthy human individuals. Study summary: Donors had three CD4 naive, three CD4 memory, two CD8 naive and one CD8 memory plate apiece.

Memory CD4+ cells were the fraction left after CD45RA+ naive selection. V was trimmed by 5 bases and J by 7 bases, leaving 12 bases between them. CDR1 and CDR2 from the germline V gene are SGHTA and FQGNSA. The CDR3 totals 14 residues. In the original workflow: Filtering of immunoSEQ junctional sequences could not match full-length read filtering. Produced via immunoSEQ multiplex PCR; TCRdb's table is partial and in-frame only. The V and J calls and the clone size are those of that table, but D and trimming were determined from the DNA. The sample includes about a million clones, 70% to 85% of them seen just once.

Sequencing used memory CD4+ T cells from PBMCs. Subset of the sample: CD45RA-negative fraction. The origin of this receptor is a man aged 18 to 35 in good health. Some clones in this sample may be carry-over from other donors' samples. The J gene is TRBJ2-6, the V gene TRBV7-2; D gene unclear. CDR3 DNA sequence: TGTGCCAGCAGCACACATGGGGTAGCCAACGTCCTGACTTTC. It translates to CASSTHGVANVLTF.